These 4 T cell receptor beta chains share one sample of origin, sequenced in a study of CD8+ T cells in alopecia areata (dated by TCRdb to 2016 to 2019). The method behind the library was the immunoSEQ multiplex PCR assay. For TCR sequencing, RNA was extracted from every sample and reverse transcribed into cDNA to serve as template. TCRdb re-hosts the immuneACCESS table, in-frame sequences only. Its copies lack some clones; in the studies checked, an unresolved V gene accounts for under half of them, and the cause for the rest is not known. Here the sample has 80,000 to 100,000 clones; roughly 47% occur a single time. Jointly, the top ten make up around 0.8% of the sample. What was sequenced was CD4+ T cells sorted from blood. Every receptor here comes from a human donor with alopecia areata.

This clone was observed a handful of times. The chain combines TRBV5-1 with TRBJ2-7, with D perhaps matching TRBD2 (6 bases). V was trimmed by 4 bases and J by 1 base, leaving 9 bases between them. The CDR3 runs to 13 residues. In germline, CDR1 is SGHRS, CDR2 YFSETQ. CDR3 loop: CASSAGPSYEQYF. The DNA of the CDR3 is TGCGCCAGCAGCGCGGGACCGTCCTACGAGCAGTACTTC.

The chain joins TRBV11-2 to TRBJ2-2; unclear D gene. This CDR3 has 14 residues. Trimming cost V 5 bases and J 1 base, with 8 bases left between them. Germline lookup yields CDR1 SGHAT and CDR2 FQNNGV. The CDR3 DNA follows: TGTGCCAGCAGCCCATTGATGAACACCGGGGAGCTGTTTTTT. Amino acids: CASSPLMNTGELFF.

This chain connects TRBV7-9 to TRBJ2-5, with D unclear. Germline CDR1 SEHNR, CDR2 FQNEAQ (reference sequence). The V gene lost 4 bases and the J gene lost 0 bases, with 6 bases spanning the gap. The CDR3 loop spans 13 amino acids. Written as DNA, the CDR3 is TGTGCCAGCAGCTCCGACTACCAAGAGACCCAGTACTTC. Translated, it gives CASSSDYQETQYF.

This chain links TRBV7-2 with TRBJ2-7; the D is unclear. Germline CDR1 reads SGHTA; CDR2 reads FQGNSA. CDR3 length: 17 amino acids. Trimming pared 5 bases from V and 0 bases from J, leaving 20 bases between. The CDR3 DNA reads TGTGCCAGCAGCGCCGATGCCCCATCTTGGGTCTCCTACGAGCAGTACTTC. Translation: CASSADAPSWVSYEQYF.